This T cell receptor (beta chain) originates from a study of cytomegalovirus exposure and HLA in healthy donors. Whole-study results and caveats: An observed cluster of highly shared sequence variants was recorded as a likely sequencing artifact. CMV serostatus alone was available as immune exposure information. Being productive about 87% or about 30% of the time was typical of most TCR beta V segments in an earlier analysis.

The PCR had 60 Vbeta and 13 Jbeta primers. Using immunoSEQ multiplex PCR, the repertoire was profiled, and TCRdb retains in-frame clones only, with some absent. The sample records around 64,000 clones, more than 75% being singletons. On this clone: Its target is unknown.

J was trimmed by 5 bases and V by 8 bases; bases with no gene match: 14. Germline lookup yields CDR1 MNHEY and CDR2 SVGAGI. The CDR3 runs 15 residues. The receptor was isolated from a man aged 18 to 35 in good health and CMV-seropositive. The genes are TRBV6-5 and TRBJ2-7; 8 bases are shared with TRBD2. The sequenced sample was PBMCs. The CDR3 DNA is TGTGCCAGCGGAGCCAGCGGGAGCCTTTTCGACGAGCAGTACTTC. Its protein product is CASGASGSLFDEQYF.